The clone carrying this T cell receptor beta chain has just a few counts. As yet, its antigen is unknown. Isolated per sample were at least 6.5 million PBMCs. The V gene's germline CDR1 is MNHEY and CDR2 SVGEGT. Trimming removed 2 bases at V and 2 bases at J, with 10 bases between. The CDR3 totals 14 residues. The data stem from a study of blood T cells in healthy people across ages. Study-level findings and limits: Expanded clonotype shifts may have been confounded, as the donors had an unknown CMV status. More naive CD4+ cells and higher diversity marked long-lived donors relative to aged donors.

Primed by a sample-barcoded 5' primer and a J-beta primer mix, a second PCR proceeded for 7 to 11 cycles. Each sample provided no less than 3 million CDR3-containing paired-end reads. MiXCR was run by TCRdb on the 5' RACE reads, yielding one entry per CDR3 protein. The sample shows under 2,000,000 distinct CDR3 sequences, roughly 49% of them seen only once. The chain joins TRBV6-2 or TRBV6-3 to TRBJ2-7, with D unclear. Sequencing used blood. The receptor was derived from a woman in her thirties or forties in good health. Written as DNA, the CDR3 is TGTGCCAGCAGTTACCACTCCGGAGCCTACGAGCAGTACTTC. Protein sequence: CASSYHSGAYEQYF.